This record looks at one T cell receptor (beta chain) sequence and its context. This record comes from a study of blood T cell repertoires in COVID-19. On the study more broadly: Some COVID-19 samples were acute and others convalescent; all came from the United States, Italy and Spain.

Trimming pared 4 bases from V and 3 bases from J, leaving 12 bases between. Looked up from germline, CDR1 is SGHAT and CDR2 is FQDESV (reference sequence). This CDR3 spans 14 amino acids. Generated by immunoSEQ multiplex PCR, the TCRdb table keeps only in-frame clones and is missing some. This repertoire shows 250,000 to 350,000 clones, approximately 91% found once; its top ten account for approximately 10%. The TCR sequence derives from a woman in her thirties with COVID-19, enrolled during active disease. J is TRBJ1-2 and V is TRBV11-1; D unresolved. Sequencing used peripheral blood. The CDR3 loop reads CASSSPGGDYGYTF. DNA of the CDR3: TGTGCCAGCAGCTCCCCTGGCGGGGACTATGGCTACACCTTC. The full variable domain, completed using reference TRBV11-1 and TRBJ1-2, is EAEVAQSPRYKITEKSQAVAFWCDPISGHATLYWYRQILGQGPELLVQFQDESVVDDSQLPKDRFSAERLKGVDSTLKIQPAELGDSAMYLCASSSPGGDYGYTFGSGTRLTVV.